The 18 T cell receptor beta chains in this list originate from one sample, sequenced in a study of T cell repertoires in cytomegalovirus infection. No cognate antigen is known for these TCRs. TCRdb called the reads again in MiXCR, with one record for every CDR3 protein. This table holds about 740,000 distinct CDR3 sequences, around a third found once. Sequenced material: cultured PBMCs, taken from culture after CMV antigen stimulation. The receptors here all came from a human donor in good health (CMV status not recorded). Some clones in this sample may be carry-over from other donors' samples.

The chain carries TRBV7-6 and TRBJ2-1; TRBD2 is a possible D gene (5 bases). The CDR3 sequence is 16 residues long. Trimming took 2 bases from V and 5 from J, leaving 16 bases between them. Germline V lookup: CDR1 SGHVS, CDR2 FNYEAQ. In nucleotides, the CDR3 is TGTGCCAGCAGCTTATACTTCGGACTCATGCACAATGAGCAGTTCTTC. It codes for CASSLYFGLMHNEQFF.

A few counts support this clonotype. The chain is built from TRBV7-2 and TRBJ2-3; 9 nucleotides line up with TRBD1. The germline V gene encodes CDR1 SGHTA and CDR2 FQGNSA. Trimming removed 4 bases from V and 4 bases from J; junction bases left unmatched: 9. The CDR3 length is 16 residues. In DNA form, the CDR3 reads TGTGCCAGCAGCTCTCCCCTTGGACAGGGGCCAGATACGCAGTATTTT. Protein: CASSSPLGQGPDTQYF.

This clonotype was detected only a few times. The chain joins TRBV18 to TRBJ2-1, with 7 bases identical to TRBD2. The V segment lost 6 bases and the J segment 8 bases; nucleotides outside the gene matches: 10. This CDR3 is built from 14 residues. Germline V gives CDR1 KGHSH, CDR2 LQKENI. CDR3 DNA sequence: TGTGCCAGCTCCCTTTCGGAGGGGAGGGATGAGCAGTTCTTC. Its translation: CASSLSEGRDEQFF.

This clonotype was counted a few times. The V call is TRBV7-9, the J call TRBJ2-3; 10 bases map to TRBD2. Germline CDR1 is SEHNR and CDR2 is FQNEAQ (reference sequence). The CDR3 consists of 15 residues. V was clipped by 7 bases and J by 4 bases; unmatched bases: 8. The CDR3 nucleotides are TGTGCCAGCAAAGGTTTAGCGGGGGGACCAGATACGCAGTATTTT. It yields the protein CASKGLAGGPDTQYF.

The rearrangement uses TRBV7-2 and TRBJ1-5, with a tentative D call TRBD1 (6 bases). V lost 1 base and J lost 4, with 8 bases in between. The CDR3 is 14 residues long. CDR1 and CDR2 from the germline V gene are SGHTA and FQGNSA. The CDR3: CASSLGDTNQPQHF. The CDR3 nucleotides are TGTGCCAGCAGCTTAGGGGACACAAATCAGCCCCAGCATTTT.

This clonotype showed up just a few times. The chain employs TRBV19 and TRBJ2-1; 9 nucleotides align to TRBD2. CDR1 is LNHDA and CDR2 is SQIVND in the germline V gene (reference sequence). V shed 5 bases and J 2 bases; nucleotides not matched to a gene: 7. CDR3 length: 16 amino acids. CDR3 DNA: TGTGCCAGTAGTCCCGTTAGCGGGGGTCCCTACAATGAGCAGTTCTTC. Residues: CASSPVSGGPYNEQFF. Combining the CDR3 with reference TRBV19 and TRBJ2-1 gives the whole variable domain DGGITQSPKYLFRKEGQNVTLSCEQNLNHDAMYWYRQDPGQGLRLIYYSQIVNDFQKGDIAEGYSVSREKKESFPLTVTSAQKNPTAFYLCASSPVSGGPYNEQFFGPGTRLTVL.

The V and J genes are TRBV29-1 and TRBJ2-5; D may correspond to TRBD1 or TRBD2 (5 bases each). In germline, CDR1 is SQVTM, CDR2 ANQGSEA. The CDR3 has 12 amino acids. V was clipped by 4 bases and J by 4 bases, with 10 bases between them. The DNA for the CDR3 is TGCAGCGTTGGGGAAGGGACAGAGACCCAGTACTTC. Its protein is CSVGEGTETQYF. The full variable domain, rest sourced from reference TRBV29-1 and TRBJ2-5, is SAVISQKPSRDICQRGTSLTIQCQVDSQVTMMFWYRQQPGQSLTLIATANQGSEATYESGFVIDKFPISRPNLTFSTLTVSNMSPEDSSIYLCSVGEGTETQYFGPGTRLLVL.

This clonotype was seen a handful of times. The chain links TRBV20-1 to TRBJ2-5, with D perhaps TRBD1 (6 bases). Germline CDR1 DFQATT, CDR2 SNEGSKA (reference sequence). V lost 6 bases and J lost 5, with 16 bases in between. The CDR3 extends over 13 amino acids. CDR3 nucleotide sequence: TGCAGTGCCATCACGCCAGGGGAGGAGACCCAGTACTTC. Residues: CSAITPGEETQYF.

The rearrangement uses TRBV20-1 and TRBJ2-1, with TRBD2 as a possible D gene (6 bases). The germline CDR1 and CDR2 sequences are DFQATT and SNEGSKA (reference sequence). Trimming removed 6 bases at V and 3 bases at J, with 12 bases between. CDR3 size: 13 residues. The CDR3 coding sequence is TGCAGTGCAGGGCGGGAAAACTACAATGAGCAGTTCTTC. This gives the protein CSAGRENYNEQFF.

The table lists this clonotype with a few counts. The rearrangement joins TRBV12-3 or TRBV12-4 to TRBJ2-1, with D perhaps TRBD1 (5 bases). Trimming cost V 4 bases and J 4 bases, with 11 bases left between them. The CDR3 is 14 residues long. CDR3 nucleotide sequence: TGTGCCAGCAGTTGGGGCCCGTGGTACAATGAGCAGTTCTTC. Encoded protein: CASSWGPWYNEQFF.

This chain connects TRBV6-8 to TRBJ1-3, with 9 positions matching TRBD1. Looked up from germline, CDR1 is MNHGY and CDR2 is SAAAGT. J gave up 3 bases and V 5 bases, and 8 bases lay outside the gene matches. The CDR3 has 16 residues. CDR3 in DNA: TGTGCCAGCAGTCGGCGACAGGGGGACGGTGGAAACACCATATATTTT. It encodes CASSRRQGDGGNTIYF.

The V call is TRBV9, the J call TRBJ2-6; TRBD2 is a possible D gene (6 bases). Trimming pared 0 bases from V and 4 bases from J, leaving 29 bases between. The CDR3 covers 22 residues. Germline V lookup: CDR1 SGDLS, CDR2 YYNGEE. The CDR3 protein is CASSVATPWEDLTQWGANVLTF. In DNA, the CDR3 is TGTGCCAGCAGCGTAGCTACTCCCTGGGAGGACCTAACCCAGTGGGGGGCCAACGTCCTGACTTTC.

The chain has TRBV12-3 or TRBV12-4 and TRBJ2-5, with D perhaps matching TRBD1 (5 bases). V lost 6 bases and J 9 bases, leaving 20 bases between the germline ends. The CDR3 sequence is 14 residues long. CDR3 sequence: CASSPGRTRLAQYF. The CDR3 bases are TGTGCCAGCAGCCCCGGACGGACAAGATTGGCCCAGTACTTC.

V usage is TRBV12-3 or TRBV12-4 and J usage is TRBJ2-7; D is uncertain. The CDR3 covers 15 residues. V lost 4 bases and J lost 6, with 19 bases in between. This chain's CDR3 is CASSSGVGPAREQYF. Written as DNA, the CDR3 is TGTGCCAGCAGTTCTGGGGTAGGCCCGGCCCGCGAGCAGTACTTC.

V and J are TRBV24-1 and TRBJ2-3; no clear D gene. V lost 3 bases to trimming and J lost 3 bases, with 6 bases between them. Germline loops: CDR1 KGHDR, CDR2 SFDVKD. The CDR3 totals 13 residues. Here the CDR3 DNA reads TGTGCCACCAGTGATATTCAAACAGATACGCAGTATTTT. Translation gives CATSDIQTDTQYF.

This clonotype appeared a few times. This chain joins TRBV6-5 and TRBJ2-2, with D perhaps TRBD2 (5 bases). The CDR3 contains 16 residues. Between the trimmed V and J ends, which lost 1 base and 2 bases, there was a span of 11 bases. Germline V gives CDR1 MNHEY, CDR2 SVGAGI. The CDR3 is CASSYFPDSNTGELFF. CDR3 sequence (DNA): TGTGCCAGCAGTTACTTTCCGGACTCTAACACCGGGGAGCTGTTTTTT.

A single count supports this clonotype. V is TRBV27 and J is TRBJ2-2; D ambiguous. The CDR3 sequence is 13 residues long. V was shortened by 0 bases and J by 8 bases, with 7 bases between the two germline ends. CDR1 is MNHEY, CDR2 SMNVEV, per germline (reference sequence). The chain's CDR3 is CASSLSSAGELFF. The CDR3 coding sequence is TGTGCCAGCAGTTTATCGTCGGCGGGGGAGCTGTTTTTT.

This clonotype occurred a few times. As DNA, the CDR3 is TGTGCCAGCAGTTGGACCTCTGGAAACACCATATATTTT. Translation gives CASSWTSGNTIYF. V gene TRBV6-2 or TRBV6-3 combines with J gene TRBJ1-3; D call uncertain. Germline V gene lookup returns CDR1 MNHEY and CDR2 SVGEGT. The V and J ends lost 4 bases and 0 bases respectively, with 4 bases between them. The CDR3 loop spans 13 amino acids.